These 28 T cell receptor beta chains came from one sample sequenced in a study of T cell repertoires in aging, cancer and after chemotherapy. A mixed TRB-A/B primer pool amplified rearranged TRB by multiplex touch-down PCR. TCRdb reanalysed the multiplex PCR reads using MiXCR and keeps one entry per CDR3 protein. This table has more than 8,000 distinct CDR3 sequences, approximately 33% appearing once. TCR beta rearrangements were amplified from peripheral blood genomic DNA. The sequenced material came from blood. The receptors shown here come from a human donor in good health. The donor label of this sample is uncertain.

The V and J genes are TRBV7-2 and TRBJ2-5, with TRBD1 matching 7 bases. Germline CDR1 reads SGHTA; CDR2 reads FQGNSA. The CDR3 covers 14 residues. The V segment lost 5 bases and the J segment 4 bases; nucleotides outside the gene matches: 7. The CDR3 sequence: CASSRRSGGETQYF. Here the CDR3 DNA reads TGTGCCAGCAGCCGAAGGTCAGGGGGAGAGACCCAGTACTTC.

This clonotype was seen more than once but under ten times. This chain joins TRBV18 and TRBJ1-6; D perhaps matches TRBD1 (5 bases). The CDR3 consists of 15 residues. Germline-derived CDR1 and CDR2 are KGHSH and LQKENI. Trimming stripped 3 bases from V and 6 bases from J, with 12 bases between. CDR3 protein: CASSPSGRANSPLHF. Written as DNA, the CDR3 is TGTGCCAGCTCACCTTCAGGGCGTGCTAATTCACCCCTCCACTTT.

The chain carries TRBV5-5 and TRBJ2-3; TRBD2 agrees at 14 bases. With 5 bases clipped from V and 5 bases from J, the junction kept 10 bases outside the gene matches. This CDR3 is built from 17 residues. Germline lookup yields CDR1 SGHKS and CDR2 YYEKEE (reference sequence). CDR3 in amino acids: CASRRGGGLAGEDTQYF. The CDR3 DNA is TGTGCCAGCAGACGGGGGGGGGGACTAGCGGGGGAAGATACGCAGTATTTT.

V gene TRBV6-5 combines with J gene TRBJ2-7; D possibly corresponds to TRBD2 (6 bases). This CDR3 is built from 17 residues. Per germline, CDR1 MNHEY and CDR2 SVGAGI. Trimming took 5 bases from V and 1 from J, leaving 21 bases between them. The CDR3 spells CASSELYRRVLSYEQYF. The DNA of the CDR3 is TGTGCCAGCAGTGAATTGTATAGGAGGGTTCTTTCCTACGAGCAGTACTTC.

The rearrangement links TRBV7-2 to TRBJ1-2; perhaps TRBD1 as D (6 bases). Germline lookup yields CDR1 SGHTA and CDR2 FQGNSA. Trimming took 7 bases from V and 3 from J, leaving 18 bases between them. The CDR3 sequence is 15 residues long. The CDR3 DNA reads as TGTGCCAGCAATCCTACAGGGAATAATTACTATGGCTACACCTTC. It yields the protein CASNPTGNNYYGYTF.

CDR3 sequence reads: CASRVAGGVRGTQYF. Written as DNA, the CDR3 is TGTGCCAGCAGAGTAGCGGGGGGGGTGCGGGGGACCCAGTACTTC. J is TRBJ2-5 and V is TRBV27, with 11 bases lining up with TRBD2. CDR3 length: 15 residues. Germline CDR1 and CDR2: MNHEY and SMNVEV (reference sequence). The trim removed 6 bases at V and 7 bases at J, leaving 10 bases unmatched.

V and J are TRBV27 and TRBJ2-1, with D maybe TRBD1 (6 bases). This CDR3 contains 17 residues. Germline CDR1 and CDR2: MNHEY and SMNVEV (reference sequence). V was clipped by 3 bases and J by 1 base, with 16 bases between them. CDR3 loop: CASSFSYRVRSYNEQFF. The DNA for the CDR3 is TGTGCCAGCAGTTTTTCCTACAGGGTTAGATCCTACAATGAGCAGTTCTTC.

The sample holds a few counts of this clonotype. V gene TRBV6-1 combines with J gene TRBJ2-2; no firm D call. Per the germline V gene, CDR1 is MNHNS and CDR2 is SASEGT. CDR3 length equals 15 residues. The V and J ends lost 7 bases and 0 bases respectively, with 12 bases between them. The CDR3 region has the DNA TGTGCCAGCAAGGCCTACCTACCGAACACCGGGGAGCTGTTTTTT. Its protein product is CASKAYLPNTGELFF.

This clonotype is categorized as medium-sized. This chain uses TRBV6-2 or TRBV6-3 with TRBJ2-2, with D perhaps assigned TRBD1 or TRBD2 (5 bases each). This CDR3 has 16 amino acids. In germline, CDR1 is MNHEY, CDR2 SVGEGT. Trimming stripped 3 bases from V and 3 bases from J, with 14 bases between. CDR3 nucleotide sequence: TGTGCCAGCAGTTATCGTAGGCGAGGGGACACCGGGGAGCTGTTTTTT. Its translation: CASSYRRRGDTGELFF.

This clonotype was counted between two and nine times. The chain is built from TRBV11-2 and TRBJ2-1; D gene unclear. This CDR3 is 15 amino acids long. V lost 3 bases and J lost 1, with 10 bases in between. Germline CDR1 and CDR2: SGHAT and FQNNGV. CDR3 in DNA: TGTGCCAGCAGCTTGGGGAACCCTTCCTACAATGAGCAGTTCTTC. It is translated as CASSLGNPSYNEQFF.

This clonotype occurred a few times. The chain uses TRBV6-1 and TRBJ2-3; D remains unclear. V dropped 5 bases and J dropped 6 bases, with 12 bases sitting between them. The CDR3 runs 13 residues. Looked up from germline, CDR1 is MNHNS and CDR2 is SASEGT. The CDR3 protein is CASSLGLGDTQYF. CDR3 DNA sequence: TGTGCCAGCAGTTTAGGGCTGGGGGATACGCAGTATTTT.

V and J are TRBV5-4 and TRBJ1-2; TRBD1 might be the D (5 bases). Trimming took off 5 bases at V and 7 bases at J, with 15 bases between the two ends. Germline CDR1 reads SGHNT; CDR2 reads YYREEE (reference sequence). The CDR3 loop spans 13 amino acids. The DNA for the CDR3 is TGTGCCAGCAGGATGGGCGCCGGGGGTGGCTACACCTTC. It specifies CASRMGAGGGYTF.

This clonotype showed up just a few times. This rearrangement joins TRBV5-5 to TRBJ2-2; D is possibly TRBD1 or TRBD2 (5 bases each). The V gene's germline CDR1 is SGHKS and CDR2 YYEKEE (reference sequence). Trimming took off 3 bases at V and 0 bases at J, with 9 bases between the two ends. The CDR3 extends over 15 amino acids. The CDR3: CASSSGTANTGELFF. DNA of the CDR3: TGTGCCAGCAGCTCGGGGACGGCGAACACCGGGGAGCTGTTTTTT.

The chain joins TRBV7-9 to TRBJ1-4; D ambiguous. The CDR3 has 13 residues. Trimming took off 4 bases at V and 7 bases at J, with 10 bases between the two ends. Germline CDR1 reads SEHNR; CDR2 reads FQNEAQ (reference sequence). CDR3 nucleotides: TGTGCCAGCAGCTCCCGGGTTGGTGAAAAACTGTTTTTT. Residues: CASSSRVGEKLFF.

The chain has TRBV18 and TRBJ1-2, with TRBD1 identical over 8 bases. CDR3 length: 17 residues. Germline trimming cut 4 bases from V and 4 bases from J; bases unmatched to any gene: 14. Per the germline V gene, CDR1 is KGHSH and CDR2 is LQKENI. For the CDR3, the DNA is TGTGCCAGCTCACTAACGCAGGGGGCCCCCATGTCCTATGGCTACACCTTC. Protein product: CASSLTQGAPMSYGYTF. The variable domain in full, completed from reference TRBV18 and TRBJ1-2, reads NAGVMQNPRHLVRRRGQEARLRCSPMKGHSHVYWYRQLPEEGLKFMVYLQKENIIDESGMPKERFSAEFPKEGPSILRIQQVVRGDSAAYFCASSLTQGAPMSYGYTFGSGTRLTVV.

Remarks on this clonotype: Germline and junction disagree at one end, which may indicate a read error. The chain couples TRBV27 to TRBJ1-6; possible D gene TRBD1, 6 bases. The CDR3 runs to 14 residues. Germline loops: CDR1 MNHEY, CDR2 SMNVEV (reference sequence). The CDR3 coding sequence is TGTACCAGCATATCTCTGGACAGCAATTCACCCCTCCACTTT. Encoded protein: CTSISLDSNSPLHF.

The rearrangement uses TRBV5-4 and TRBJ1-2; the D gene is possibly TRBD1 (6 bases). From germline, CDR1 is SGHNT and CDR2 YYREEE (reference sequence). V was pared by 3 bases and J by 8 bases, with 14 bases between. This CDR3 comprises 13 residues. The CDR3 DNA reads as TGTGCCAGCAGCTCTCAACGACAGGACGGCTACACCTTC. It yields the protein CASSSQRQDGYTF.

The chain combines TRBV27 with TRBJ2-5; 7 nucleotides match TRBD2. The CDR3 length is 14 residues. J was trimmed by 1 base and V by 5 bases; bases with no gene match: 4. In germline, CDR1 is MNHEY, CDR2 SMNVEV (reference sequence). CDR3 sequence (DNA): TGTGCCAGCAGTCTACGGGGGGTCCAAGAGACCCAGTACTTC. Translation gives CASSLRGVQETQYF.

The J gene is TRBJ1-2, the V gene TRBV19; 7 nucleotides align to TRBD1. This CDR3 has 16 amino acids. Germline V gene lookup returns CDR1 LNHDA and CDR2 SQIVND (reference sequence). With 3 bases clipped from V and 6 bases from J, the junction kept 13 bases outside the gene matches. The CDR3 coding sequence is TGTGCCAGTAGTATTAATCAAGCAGGGGGAATTGATGGCTACACCTTC. Its protein is CASSINQAGGIDGYTF.

The V gene is TRBV11-2, the J gene TRBJ2-7; weak D call: TRBD1 (7 bases). Trimming cost V 1 base and J 3 bases, with 16 bases left between them. The CDR3 totals 16 residues. Germline CDR1 SGHAT, CDR2 FQNNGV. CDR3 DNA: TGTGCCAGCAGCTTAGGGGCAGGGGGGCAATTCTACGAGCAGTACTTC. Translating it yields CASSLGAGGQFYEQYF.

The chain links TRBV6-2 or TRBV6-3 to TRBJ2-5; a weak D match, TRBD2 (6 bases). This CDR3 has 13 amino acids. Germline assignment: CDR1 MNHEY and CDR2 SVGEGT. Trimming pared 1 base from V and 5 bases from J, leaving 8 bases between. The CDR3 loop is CASSYWDLETQYF. The CDR3 nucleotides are TGTGCCAGCAGTTACTGGGACTTGGAGACCCAGTACTTC.

This clonotype was seen a handful of times. This sequence joins TRBV6-5 and TRBJ2-3; D perhaps matches TRBD1 (5 bases). V was cut by 0 bases and J by 2 bases, with 9 bases left in between. The CDR3 loop spans 15 amino acids. Germline CDR1 MNHEY, CDR2 SVGAGI. The CDR3 DNA reads TGTGCCAGCAGTTACTCCAGGGAATTCACAGATACGCAGTATTTT. Translation gives CASSYSREFTDTQYF.

This clonotype has more than one count but fewer than ten. This chain uses TRBV5-1 with TRBJ2-1; tentatively, D is TRBD1 (5 bases). Trimming left V 4 bases short and J 6 bases short, with 17 bases between. Germline V gene sequence: CDR1 SGHRS, CDR2 YFSETQ. This CDR3 has 15 amino acids. CDR3 in amino acids: CASSTDVQGFNEQFF. The DNA for the CDR3 is TGCGCCAGCAGCACCGATGTTCAGGGATTCAATGAGCAGTTCTTC.

The J gene is TRBJ2-7, the V gene TRBV19; D may be TRBD1 or TRBD2 (5 bases each). CDR1 LNHDA and CDR2 SQIVND come from the germline V gene (reference sequence). Trimming cost V 1 base and J 2 bases, with 9 bases left between them. The CDR3 has 14 amino acids. The CDR3 coding sequence is TGTGCCAGTAGTATAGGTCGGGGACCCTACGAGCAGTACTTC. Its translation is CASSIGRGPYEQYF.

This clonotype is medium-sized (0.01 to 0.1%) in the sample. The V gene is TRBV19, the J gene TRBJ2-2; a weak D match, TRBD1 (6 bases). Trimming removed 4 bases from V and 9 bases from J, with 12 bases in between. This CDR3 has 13 residues. Germline CDR1 LNHDA, CDR2 SQIVND (reference sequence). The CDR3 reads CASSTGDRRELFF. For the CDR3, the DNA is TGTGCCAGTAGTACAGGGGACCGCAGGGAGCTGTTTTTT.

This chain links TRBV6-1 with TRBJ1-5; the D is unclear. The germline V gene has CDR1 MNHNS and CDR2 SASEGT. Trimming took off 1 base at V and 6 bases at J, with 7 bases between the two ends. The CDR3 has 13 residues. The CDR3, as DNA: TGTGCCAGCAGTGAAGTAAATCGTCAGCCCCAGCATTTT. Translating it yields CASSEVNRQPQHF.

The CDR3 bases are TGTGCCAGCAGTCCCCCCGGACATGGGCGACACGAGCAGTACTTC. This sequence encodes CASSPPGHGRHEQYF. This chain links TRBV27 with TRBJ2-7; possibly TRBD1 for D (5 bases). CDR3 length equals 15 residues. Germline values: CDR1 MNHEY, CDR2 SMNVEV (reference sequence). V was pared by 5 bases and J by 5 bases, with 19 bases between.

This clonotype appeared a few times. V gene TRBV27 combines with J gene TRBJ1-6; 9 bases line up with TRBD1. Unmatched junction bases numbered 1, after V lost 4 bases and J lost 0 bases. The CDR3 totals 16 residues. Germline CDR1 and CDR2: MNHEY and SMNVEV (reference sequence). The CDR3 sequence is CASSWDRASYNSPLHF. Here the CDR3 DNA reads TGTGCCAGCAGTTGGGACAGGGCCTCCTATAATTCACCCCTCCACTTT.